The following is a TCR beta chain sequence with its context. The method was immunoSEQ multiplex PCR; TCRdb's version includes in-frame clones alone and lacks a portion of them. The table shows some 10,000 clones, with roughly 80% occurring only once. As to treatment: randomized to nivolumab then ipilimumab (arm A) or the reverse (arm B). No patient had prior DNA-damaging chemotherapy. Live CD3+CD8+ CD19− CD56− cells were sorted from PBMCs. This specimen comes from a study of sequential checkpoint blockade in melanoma. Study-wide context: Patients were randomized 1:1 to nivolumab-then-ipilimumab or ipilimumab-then-nivolumab first-line. Both treatment sequences were followed by maintenance nivolumab.

The sample here was CD8+ T cells sorted from blood (inferred from file names), taken from a patient given nivolumab and ipilimumab in sequence. The source of this sequence is a human donor with melanoma.

CDR3 region: CASSFKGAETQYF. In DNA form, the CDR3 reads TGTGCCAGCAGCTTTAAGGGGGCAGAGACCCAGTACTTC. V usage is TRBV5-4 and J usage is TRBJ2-5; 7 nucleotides agree with TRBD1. The CDR3 has 13 amino acids. Trimming took 2 bases from V and 4 from J; bases not matched to a gene: 2. CDR1 is SGHNT and CDR2 is YYREEE in the germline V gene (reference sequence).